The 21 T cell receptor beta chains reported below all come from one sample, sequenced in a study of cytomegalovirus exposure and HLA in healthy donors. PCR used 60 Vbeta primers and 13 Jbeta primers. Assay used: immunoSEQ multiplex PCR; TCRdb lists only in-frame clones, some missing. The data show around 140,000 clones, more than 75% seen once. The sample was PBMCs. The receptors stem from a female donor in good health and CMV-seronegative.

The CDR3 region is CASSQDREQFF. The CDR3 DNA reads as TGTGCCAGCAGCCAAGACAGGGAGCAGTTCTTC. The rearrangement joins TRBV2 to TRBJ2-1, with D perhaps matching TRBD1 (6 bases). Trimming left V 6 bases short and J 10 bases short, with 10 bases between. The CDR3 runs to 11 residues. In germline, CDR1 is SNHLY, CDR2 FYNNEI.

V is TRBV29-1 and J is TRBJ2-7, with 9 bases aligning to TRBD1. The length of the CDR3 is 13 residues. Germline V gene data show CDR1 as SQVTM and CDR2 as ANQGSEA. V lost 8 bases and J lost 1; bases outside the gene matches: 6. DNA of the CDR3: TGCAGCTGCCGGGACAGGGTGTCCTACGAGCAGTACTTC. It is translated as CSCRDRVSYEQYF.

The chain uses TRBV4-1 and TRBJ1-5; D is unclear. The V gene's germline CDR1 is MGHRA and CDR2 YSYEKL. The CDR3 is 13 residues long. Trimming removed 4 bases at V and 12 bases at J, with 16 bases between. CDR3 DNA: TGCGCCAGCAGCCTAACACTGACCTCAGGCCAGCATTTT. This encodes CASSLTLTSGQHF.

This clone has only a few counts. J is TRBJ2-7 and V is TRBV19; 9 bases are shared with TRBD1. J was trimmed by 3 bases and V by 3 bases; bases with no gene match: 6. Germline values: CDR1 LNHDA, CDR2 SQIVND (reference sequence). This CDR3 is built from 15 residues. The CDR3 spells CASSMKSGQGYEQYF. As DNA, the CDR3 is TGTGCCAGTAGTATGAAGTCGGGACAGGGCTACGAGCAGTACTTC. Full variable domain (remainder filled in from reference TRBV19 and TRBJ2-7): DGGITQSPKYLFRKEGQNVTLSCEQNLNHDAMYWYRQDPGQGLRLIYYSQIVNDFQKGDIAEGYSVSREKKESFPLTVTSAQKNPTAFYLCASSMKSGQGYEQYFGPGTRLTVT.

This sequence joins TRBV15 and TRBJ2-3, with 8 bases matching TRBD1. Germline V lookup: CDR1 LNHNV, CDR2 YYDKDF (reference sequence). Trimming took 0 bases from V and 2 from J; bases not matched to a gene: 4. The CDR3 is 16 amino acids. The CDR3 sequence: CATSREWTGSTDTQYF. CDR3 nucleotides: TGTGCCACCAGCAGAGAGTGGACAGGGTCCACAGATACGCAGTATTTT.

The chain recombines TRBV5-1 with TRBJ2-6; TRBD2 matches at 7 bases. The CDR3 sequence is 18 residues long. With V trimmed by 6 bases and J by 3 bases, 15 bases remained unmatched. The germline V gene has CDR1 SGHRS and CDR2 YFSETQ. This chain's CDR3 is CASTHWAGEVSGANVLTF. The CDR3 DNA sequence: TGCGCCAGCACCCATTGGGCGGGAGAGGTTAGTGGGGCCAACGTCCTGACTTTC.

As for this clone: A junction end diverges from the germline sequence, so it may reflect a read error. The chain combines TRBV5-1 with TRBJ2-7; possibly TRBD2 for D (6 bases). This CDR3 has 18 residues. Germline V gives CDR1 SGHRS, CDR2 YFSETQ. The CDR3 DNA reads TGCGCCAGCAGTTTGGCCGGGACTCAGCACCTAAGGGGTCCCGAGCAGTACTTC. Protein: CASSLAGTQHLRGPEQYF.

This rearrangement joins TRBV28 to TRBJ2-2; 8 positions match TRBD1. There are 20 residues in the CDR3. V shed 4 bases, J shed 4 bases, and the junction held 20 bases outside the gene matches. Germline assignment: CDR1 MDHEN and CDR2 SYDVKM. This CDR3 reads CASSSRTGKSSLRFTGELFF. The CDR3, as DNA: TGTGCCAGCAGTTCCCGGACAGGGAAGAGCTCATTAAGGTTCACCGGGGAGCTGTTTTTT. The full variable domain, with the rest looked up from reference TRBV28 and TRBJ2-2, is DVKVTQSSRYLVKRTGEKVFLECVQDMDHENMFWYRQDPGLGLRLIYFSYDVKMKEKGDIPEGYSVSREKKERFSLILESASTNQTSMYLCASSSRTGKSSLRFTGELFFGEGSRLTVL.

The chain carries TRBV19 and TRBJ2-1; D is undetermined. Trimming removed 3 bases at V and 0 bases at J, with 9 bases between. In germline, CDR1 is LNHDA, CDR2 SQIVND (reference sequence). The CDR3 is 15 residues long. The CDR3 spells CASSIVGNSYNEQFF. CDR3 coding DNA: TGTGCCAGTAGTATCGTGGGCAACTCCTACAATGAGCAGTTCTTC.

This chain connects TRBV10-1 to TRBJ1-6; D ambiguous. V was pared by 6 bases and J by 9 bases, with 6 bases between. Germline values: CDR1 WNHNN, CDR2 SYGVQD (reference sequence). The CDR3 consists of 11 residues. The CDR3 loop is CASRQSSPLHF. The CDR3 DNA is TGCGCCAGCAGACAGAGTTCACCCCTCCACTTT.

This rearrangement joins TRBV5-1 to TRBJ1-2, with 7 positions matching TRBD1. V shed 4 bases and J 2 bases; nucleotides not matched to a gene: 5. Germline CDR1 is SGHRS and CDR2 is YFSETQ. The CDR3 sequence is 14 residues long. The CDR3 reads CASSPGQENYGYTF. In nucleotides, the CDR3 is TGCGCCAGCAGCCCAGGACAGGAGAACTATGGCTACACCTTC.

V is TRBV29-1 and J is TRBJ2-1, with a weak D call TRBD2 (7 bases). Germline V gives CDR1 SQVTM, CDR2 ANQGSEA. CDR3 length: 14 residues. V was cut by 5 bases and J by 1 base, with 12 bases left in between. DNA for the CDR3: TGCAGCGTTCCCGCGGGGGCGTCCTACAATGAGCAGTTCTTC. Protein product: CSVPAGASYNEQFF.

This CDR3 reads CASSGTGFYEQYF. In DNA, the CDR3 is TGTGCCAGCAGCGGAACAGGGTTCTACGAGCAGTACTTC. The gene calls are TRBV7-8 and TRBJ2-7, with D perhaps TRBD1 (6 bases). V was pared by 5 bases and J by 3 bases, with 11 bases between. Germline-derived CDR1 and CDR2 are SGHVS and FQNEAQ. This CDR3 has 13 amino acids. The variable domain in full, with the rest retrieved from reference TRBV7-8 and TRBJ2-7, is GAGVSQSPRYKVAKRGQDVALRCDPISGHVSLFWYQQALGQGPEFLTYFQNEAQLDKSGLPSDRFFAERPEGSVSTLKIQRTQQEDSAVYLCASSGTGFYEQYFGPGTRLTVT.

This clone appeared a few times. The chain is built from TRBV5-4 and TRBJ1-1; D perhaps matches TRBD1 (6 bases). In germline, CDR1 is SGHNT, CDR2 YYREEE (reference sequence). This CDR3 has 13 residues. Trimming pared 3 bases from V and 3 bases from J, leaving 9 bases between. CDR3 protein: CASSSTGYTEAFF. The CDR3 nucleotides are TGTGCCAGCAGCTCTACAGGGTACACTGAAGCTTTCTTT.

The V and J genes are TRBV6-1 and TRBJ1-1; TRBD1 is a possible D gene (6 bases). The ends were cut back, 10 bases at V and 3 bases at J, with 15 bases in the middle. CDR1 and CDR2 (germline): MNHNS, SASEGT. This CDR3 is built from 13 residues. This CDR3 is CATQDRRDTEAFF. The CDR3 DNA follows: TGTGCCACCCAGGACAGAAGGGACACTGAAGCTTTCTTT.

The V and J genes are TRBV28 and TRBJ2-6; 7 nucleotides align to TRBD1. CDR1 and CDR2 (germline): MDHEN, SYDVKM. This CDR3 spans 16 amino acids. After removal of 3 bases from V and 0 bases from J, the junction contained 2 bases not matched to a gene. The DNA for the CDR3 is TGTGCCAGCAGTTTCGACAGGGTCTCTGGGGCCAACGTCCTGACTTTC. Protein: CASSFDRVSGANVLTF.

The chain employs TRBV2 and TRBJ1-6; D is possibly TRBD1 (6 bases). V was cut by 0 bases and J by 4 bases, with 10 bases left in between. The germline gives CDR1 SNHLY, CDR2 FYNNEI. The CDR3 has 16 residues. The CDR3 DNA reads TGTGCCAGCAGTGAAGCCGGACAGTTTTATAATTCACCCCTCCACTTT. Residues: CASSEAGQFYNSPLHF.

This clone has more than one count but fewer than ten. The V call is TRBV5-1, the J call TRBJ2-2; possibly TRBD2 for D (6 bases). The CDR3 is 16 residues long. Germline V gene sequence: CDR1 SGHRS, CDR2 YFSETQ. Trimming took off 4 bases at V and 4 bases at J, with 17 bases between the two ends. For the CDR3, the DNA is TGCGCCAGCAGCCAAGCCGGAGGGGTTGGCACCGGGGAGCTGTTTTTT. Protein product: CASSQAGGVGTGELFF.

This rearrangement joins TRBV9 to TRBJ2-5, with TRBD2 as a possible D gene (6 bases). The CDR3 covers 15 residues. Trimming stripped 0 bases from V and 3 bases from J, with 12 bases between. Germline V gene lookup returns CDR1 SGDLS and CDR2 YYNGEE. The CDR3 protein is CASSVVGSGKETQYF. The CDR3 DNA sequence: TGTGCCAGCAGCGTAGTCGGGAGCGGTAAAGAGACCCAGTACTTC.

The V and J genes are TRBV11-2 and TRBJ2-7; no clear D. CDR1 is SGHAT, CDR2 FQNNGV, per germline. V was clipped by 2 bases and J by 6 bases, with 11 bases between them. This CDR3 is 13 amino acids long. The CDR3 reads CASSLITQSEQYF. CDR3 bases: TGTGCCAGCAGCTTAATAACACAATCCGAGCAGTACTTC.

This chain uses TRBV7-8 with TRBJ1-5; 7 nucleotides agree with TRBD1. The CDR3 is 15 residues long. Germline values: CDR1 SGHVS, CDR2 FQNEAQ. J was trimmed by 6 bases and V by 5 bases; bases with no gene match: 10. The CDR3 coding sequence is TGTGCCAGCAGCCCCGGAAAGGGGGCGCGTCAGCCCCAGCATTTT. Its translation is CASSPGKGARQPQHF.